This paragraph reports one T cell receptor (beta chain). Its antigen is not yet known. Base qualities are not at hand, and no much larger clone is one base apart. TCRdb records Illumina NovaSeq 6000 as the sequencer. cDNA libraries for TCRalpha and TCRbeta were prepared by 5'RACE using constant-segment primers, with sample barcodes and unique molecular identifiers added. Trizol reagent was used to extract RNA from every sample. Libraries were amplified in two PCR steps, with a second sample barcode and Illumina TruSeq adapters added in the second step. Libraries were sequenced on an Illumina NovaSeq with 2 x 150 bp paired-end reads. For the original study's pipeline: The reads were demultiplexed and collapsed into UMI-guided consensus sequences using migec v1.2.7. Using mixcr v2.1.11, the UMI consensuses were aligned to TRA and TRB V and J templates and assembled into clonotypes. Expanded or contracted clonotypes were those called significant by both edgeR and NoisET, with noise models trained on biological replicates. For edgeR calls, the thresholds were a false discovery rate-adjusted p below 0.01 and a log2 fold-change of 1. As an exploratory analysis of dynamics, max-normalized trajectories of the 1000 most abundant clonotypes were examined by PCA with hierarchical clustering. Separately sequenced CD4+ and CD8+ repertoires were used to assign the CD4 or CD8 phenotype of responding clones. TCRdb reprocessing: public reads trimmed at Q25 with fastp, clones called with MiXCR, in-frame beta chains kept. Rows are unified per CDR3 protein, each entry keeping the most common DNA and genes. The authors' filters were not applied to this entry. Present in this sample are 550,000 to 650,000 distinct CDR3 sequences, 17% of which were seen just once. The top ten constitute about 8.1% of the sample.

PBMCs were isolated by Ficoll-Paque density gradient centrifugation. The data belong to a study of T-cell memory formation after mild COVID-19 (dated by TCRdb to about 2021). General notes on the study: Most TCR sequence clusters were specific to one of the two donors. In a couple of donors, T-cell clones that expanded and contracted after mild COVID-19 were tracked by sequencing TCRalpha and TCRbeta repertoires over time. The cohort was made up of two young adult volunteers, one female and one male, who were previously healthy.

Overall results and qualifications from the work: The study covered only a couple of mild cases, and larger cohorts including severe cases with pre-infection samples were considered necessary. SARS-CoV-2 specificity was not confirmed for the second-wave clones peaking on day 37. Balanced CD4/CD8 phenotypes were observed for clones contracting from day 15 to 85, whereas a bias towards CD4+ was observed for a second wave of clones expanding from day 15 to 37. Contracting CD4+ clones were found mainly in CM and EM memory subsets, while CD8+ clones were enriched in EMRA. The detection of some responding clones in pre-infection memory suggests that pre-existing cross-reactive memory T cells joined the SARS-CoV-2 response.

The CDR3 holds 13 amino acids from the cysteine to the phenylalanine. Only the CDR3 portion is preserved as DNA: 39 bases, with reading frame beginning at the first base. Via the germline V gene, CDR1 is KGHDR and CDR2 SFDVKD. V sheds 4 bases and J sheds 7 bases, leaving 12 bases between their ends. This receptor was obtained from an adult woman who had mild COVID-19 (a few samples of this study predate the infection). The sample titles of this study are shuffled in the database, so cell type and time point are left out; the donor was told from shared clones. The specimen was PBMCs or a T cell subset sorted from them (not recorded which). This receptor chain uses TRBV24-1 and TRBJ1-2; TRBD1 could be the D gene, as 6 bases match. The CDR3 corresponds to CATSEQGWSGYTF. Read as DNA, the sequence is TGTGCCACCAGTGAACAGGGATGGAGTGGCTACACCTTC.